This entry lists 2 T cell receptor beta chains sequenced from one sample in a study of T cell responses to AZD1222 COVID-19 vaccine. Profiling relied on immunoSEQ multiplex PCR, and the TCRdb table lists in-frame clones only, not all of them. The sample carries about 68,000 clones, 88% recorded once. Specimen: peripheral blood, collected on day 0 of AZD1222 vaccination. The receptors originated from an adult in good health.

To note about this clone: At the DNA level, this CDR3 is encoded by other sequences in the same sample as well. V gene TRBV5-1 combines with J gene TRBJ2-3, with a possible D match to TRBD1 (5 bases). In germline, CDR1 is SGHRS, CDR2 YFSETQ. This CDR3 has 14 amino acids. Trimming took 0 bases from V and 2 from J, leaving 7 bases between them. This CDR3 reads CASSLGQSTDTQYF. The CDR3 DNA is TGCGCCAGCAGCTTGGGACAGTCCACAGATACGCAGTATTTT.

The chain has TRBV4-1 and TRBJ1-5; D is ambiguous. The germline V and J ends were trimmed by 6 bases and 5 bases, with 14 bases remaining between them. CDR1 MGHRA and CDR2 YSYEKL come from the germline V gene. There are 14 residues in the CDR3. CDR3 in DNA: TGCGCCAGCAGTCTGGACGTAATTGATCAGCCCCAGCATTTT. It is translated as CASSLDVIDQPQHF.